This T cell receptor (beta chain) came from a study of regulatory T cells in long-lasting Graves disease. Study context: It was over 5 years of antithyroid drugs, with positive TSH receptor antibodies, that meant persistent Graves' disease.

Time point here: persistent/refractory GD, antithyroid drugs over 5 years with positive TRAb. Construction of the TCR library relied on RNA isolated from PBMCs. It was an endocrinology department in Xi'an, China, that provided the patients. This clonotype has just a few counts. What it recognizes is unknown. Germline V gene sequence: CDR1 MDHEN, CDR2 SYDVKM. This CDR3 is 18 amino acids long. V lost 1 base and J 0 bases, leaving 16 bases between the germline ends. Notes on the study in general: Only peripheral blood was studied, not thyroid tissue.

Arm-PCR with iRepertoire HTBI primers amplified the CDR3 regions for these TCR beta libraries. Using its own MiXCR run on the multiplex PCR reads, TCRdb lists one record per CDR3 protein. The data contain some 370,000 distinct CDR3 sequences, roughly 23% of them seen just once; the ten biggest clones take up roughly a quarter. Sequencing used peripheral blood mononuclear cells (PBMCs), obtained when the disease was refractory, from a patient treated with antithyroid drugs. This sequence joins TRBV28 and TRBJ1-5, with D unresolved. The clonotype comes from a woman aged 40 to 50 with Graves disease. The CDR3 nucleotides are TGTGCCAGCAGTTTATCCCCCTACAGCCGTTATAGCAATCAGCCCCAGCATTTT. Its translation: CASSLSPYSRYSNQPQHF.